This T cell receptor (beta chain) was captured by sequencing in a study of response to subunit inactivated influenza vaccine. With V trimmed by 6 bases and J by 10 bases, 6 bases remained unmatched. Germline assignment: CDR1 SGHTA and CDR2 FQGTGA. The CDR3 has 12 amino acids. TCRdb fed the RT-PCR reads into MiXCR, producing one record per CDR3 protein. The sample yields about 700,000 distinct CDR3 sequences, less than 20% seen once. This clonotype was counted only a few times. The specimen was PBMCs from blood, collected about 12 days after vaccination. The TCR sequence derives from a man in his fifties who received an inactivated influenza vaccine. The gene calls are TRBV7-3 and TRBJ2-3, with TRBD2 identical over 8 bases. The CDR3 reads CASRETGGPQYF. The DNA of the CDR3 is TGTGCCAGCAGAGAAACGGGGGGGCCGCAGTATTTT.